Included here is one TCR beta chain sequence, with context. Its cognate antigen is unknown. TCRdb reprocessed the reads via MiXCR and lists one record per CDR3 protein. This sample has around 95,000 distinct CDR3 sequences; 25% to 30% occur once, and the top ten carry approximately 71%. This specimen comes from a study of T cell repertoires in cytomegalovirus infection. Whole-study results and caveats: CMV-specific HLA-C-restricted TCR beta clonotypes dominated the ex vivo response. Carriage of CMV together with the relevant HLA was identifiable through cumulative public TCR beta family frequency.

The clonotype was recovered from a human donor in good health (CMV status not recorded). Some clones in this sample may be carry-over from other donors' samples. The sequences come from CD8+ T cells from cultured PBMCs, collected from culture after CMV antigen stimulation.

The CDR3 DNA follows: TGTGCCAGCAGCCCTTGGGGGTACAATGAGCAGTTCTTC. Translating gives CASSPWGYNEQFF. This sequence joins TRBV7-6 and TRBJ2-1; D might be TRBD1 or TRBD2, each matching 5 bases. CDR3 size: 13 residues. The V end was cut by 5 bases, the J end by 4 bases, with 9 bases between. Per the germline V gene, CDR1 is SGHVS and CDR2 is FNYEAQ.